This entry lists 32 T cell receptor beta chains sequenced from one sample in a study of vaccination and CD4 T cells after COVID-19. Sequencing of the DNA from cultured CD4+ T cells was carried out with the Oncomine TCR Beta short-read assay. TCRdb itself ran the PCR reads through MiXCR, one entry per CDR3 protein. This table has about 7,000 distinct CDR3 sequences, around 53% appearing once. Their antigens are not known. The treatment is: roughly ten-day PBMC culture with coronavirus spike peptide pools or control peptides (ViraFEST assay). Researchers collected the unexposed donor's CD4+ T cells before the COVID-19 pandemic (2011-2018). The sample consisted of CD4+ T cells from blood, cultured in vitro. These receptor sequences come from a human donor in good health.

The table lists this clonotype with a few counts. The chain combines TRBV6-1 with TRBJ2-1, with a weak D call TRBD2 (7 bases). Trimming shortened V by 5 bases and J by 0 bases, and 14 bases separated the two germline ends. CDR3 length equals 16 residues. Germline loops: CDR1 MNHNS, CDR2 SASEGT. The CDR3 spells CASSLGGGHSYNEQFF. The DNA of the CDR3 is TGTGCCAGCAGTCTAGGGGGGGGTCACTCCTACAATGAGCAGTTCTTC.

This chain uses TRBV25-1 with TRBJ1-1; D is unclear. Trimming pared 5 bases from V and 4 bases from J, leaving 14 bases between. This CDR3 is 14 amino acids long. Germline V gene sequence: CDR1 MGHDK, CDR2 SYGVNS. CDR3 sequence: CASSRGLSITEAFF. In DNA form, the CDR3 reads TGTGCCAGCAGTCGCGGTTTAAGTATCACTGAAGCTTTCTTT. The complete variable domain, with remaining parts taken from reference TRBV25-1 and TRBJ1-1, reads EADIYQTPRYLVIGTGKKITLECSQTMGHDKMYWYQQDPGMELHLIHYSYGVNSTEKGDLSSESTVSRIRTEHFPLTLESARPSHTSQYLCASSRGLSITEAFFGQGTRLTVV.

The J gene is TRBJ2-7, the V gene TRBV7-9, with no clear D. The CDR3 covers 12 residues. Germline V gene data show CDR1 as SEHNR and CDR2 as FQNEAQ (reference sequence). V dropped 3 bases and J dropped 7 bases, with 10 bases sitting between them. The CDR3 spells CASSFSNAEQYF. CDR3 DNA: TGTGCCAGCAGCTTTAGCAATGCGGAGCAGTACTTC.

This clonotype appeared a few times. The chain couples TRBV7-6 to TRBJ1-5; D is unresolved. Trimming stripped 9 bases from V and 2 bases from J, with 11 bases between. Germline lookup yields CDR1 SGHVS and CDR2 FNYEAQ. This CDR3 spans 13 amino acids. The CDR3 sequence is CASSRTGNQPQHF. The CDR3 DNA sequence: TGTGCCAGTTCTAGGACGGGCAATCAGCCCCAGCATTTT.

This clonotype was seen a few times. The chain joins TRBV11-2 to TRBJ1-2; 7 bases map to TRBD1. The germline V gene encodes CDR1 SGHAT and CDR2 FQNNGV. This CDR3 spans 16 amino acids. Trimming cost V 6 bases and J 3 bases; bases outside gene matches: 13. CDR3 DNA: TGTGCCAGCAGAACCAGTAAGACCGGGACAGACTATGGCTACACCTTC. This gives the protein CASRTSKTGTDYGYTF.

This chain connects TRBV20-1 to TRBJ2-1; 12 bases match TRBD2. CDR3 length: 13 amino acids. CDR1 and CDR2 (germline): DFQATT, SNEGSKA (reference sequence). Germline trimming cut 6 bases from V and 16 bases from J; bases unmatched to any gene: 13. This chain's CDR3 is CSAPGLAGSELFF. The DNA for the CDR3 is TGCAGTGCGCCTGGACTAGCGGGATCTGAGCTATTCTTC.

This sequence joins TRBV2 and TRBJ1-6; D is unclear. The CDR3 consists of 14 residues. Trimming removed 4 bases from V and 4 bases from J, with 8 bases in between. CDR1 and CDR2 (germline): SNHLY, FYNNEI. As DNA, the CDR3 is TGTGCCAGCAGTGCTTTAGCTTATAATTCACCCCTCCACTTT. Protein: CASSALAYNSPLHF.

This chain connects TRBV24-1 to TRBJ2-3; D might be TRBD2 (5 bases). Per germline, CDR1 KGHDR and CDR2 SFDVKD. This CDR3 spans 16 amino acids. Trimming left V 3 bases short and J 4 bases short, with 16 bases between. CDR3 sequence (DNA): TGTGCCACCAGTGATACCCCCGGGGTCGGCCCAGATACGCAGTATTTT. It yields the protein CATSDTPGVGPDTQYF.

The rearrangement uses TRBV30 and TRBJ2-7; 8 nucleotides align to TRBD1. Germline CDR1 is GTSNPN and CDR2 is SVGIG (reference sequence). This CDR3 region has 14 residues. This chain's CDR3 is CASKTGQALYEQYF. CDR3 DNA: TGTGCTTCCAAGACGGGACAGGCCCTCTACGAGCAGTACTTC.

The V and J genes are TRBV23-1 and TRBJ2-1, with 8 bases identical to TRBD1. TRBV23-1 counts as an open reading frame of uncertain function. The CDR3 length is 17 residues. The J segment lost 0 bases and the V segment lost 3 bases, leaving 7 bases of the junction unmatched. In nucleotides, the CDR3 is TGCGCCAGCAGTCACCCCTCGGGACAGGTCTCCTACAATGAGCAGTTCTTC. Residues: CASSHPSGQVSYNEQFF.

The chain carries TRBV20-1 and TRBJ2-2; TRBD2 matches at 8 bases. The CDR3 has 16 residues. Germline assignment: CDR1 DFQATT and CDR2 SNEGSKA (reference sequence). V lost 1 base and J lost 6; bases outside the gene matches: 10. The CDR3 here is CSARARGGASAGELFF. CDR3 sequence (DNA): TGCAGTGCTAGAGCCCGGGGGGGGGCCTCGGCCGGGGAGCTGTTTTTT.

The chain uses TRBV12-3 or TRBV12-4 and TRBJ1-1; D is unclear. V dropped 1 base and J dropped 3 bases, with 9 bases sitting between them. This CDR3 has 14 residues. CDR3 in amino acids: CASSLGLLDTEAFF. In DNA, the CDR3 is TGTGCCAGCAGTTTAGGACTGCTTGACACTGAAGCTTTCTTT.

The rearrangement uses TRBV6-2 or TRBV6-3 and TRBJ1-2; 7 positions match TRBD1. Germline V gene sequence: CDR1 MNHEY, CDR2 SVGEGT. V was clipped by 0 bases and J by 4 bases; unmatched bases: 8. This CDR3 has 16 residues. The CDR3 DNA is TGTGCCAGCAGTTACTCGATGGGACAGAGCTTCTATGGCTACACCTTC. Translating gives CASSYSMGQSFYGYTF.

This chain links TRBV12-3 or TRBV12-4 with TRBJ1-2, with D tentatively TRBD1 (6 bases). Between the trimmed V and J ends, which lost 6 bases and 4 bases, there was a span of 15 bases. CDR3 length: 14 residues. CDR3 DNA sequence: TGTGCCAGCAGGCAGGGGTCCCTAATCTATGGCTACACCTTC. It is translated as CASRQGSLIYGYTF.

This clonotype was seen a single time. The rearrangement links TRBV6-5 to TRBJ2-7; D perhaps matches TRBD2 (5 bases). The CDR3 has 14 amino acids. Germline V gives CDR1 MNHEY, CDR2 SVGAGI. V lost 0 bases, J lost 3 bases, and 9 bases lay in between. The CDR3 spells CASSYSAEYYEQYF. The CDR3, as DNA: TGTGCCAGCAGTTACTCAGCGGAATACTACGAGCAGTACTTC.

In DNA, the CDR3 is TGTGCCAGCAGTCGGGACCTCTTTCCGTCCCTCCACTTT. Protein product: CASSRDLFPSLHF. The V and J genes are TRBV12-3 or TRBV12-4 and TRBJ1-6, with D maybe TRBD1 (5 bases). V gave up 5 bases and J gave up 14 bases, with 16 bases separating them. The CDR3 loop spans 13 amino acids.

In its sample, this clonotype was seen a few times. This rearrangement joins TRBV19 to TRBJ1-5; 9 nucleotides match TRBD1. This CDR3 comprises 15 residues. The germline CDR1 and CDR2 sequences are LNHDA and SQIVND (reference sequence). Trimming removed 2 bases from V and 4 bases from J; junction bases left unmatched: 3. The CDR3, as DNA: TGTGCCAGTAGTATAACAGGGGGCGCAAATCAGCCCCAGCATTTT. Its translation: CASSITGGANQPQHF.

The chain recombines TRBV20-1 with TRBJ2-6; D possibly corresponds to TRBD1 (5 bases). V lost 1 base and J lost 0, with 19 bases in between. The CDR3 has 19 residues. Per the germline V gene, CDR1 is DFQATT and CDR2 is SNEGSKA (reference sequence). In nucleotides, the CDR3 is TGCAGTGCTAGAGGGGGCCTGGGGCAGGTTAGCTCTGGGGCCAACGTCCTGACTTTC. This sequence encodes CSARGGLGQVSSGANVLTF.

The genes are TRBV7-9 and TRBJ2-7, with D tentatively TRBD1 or TRBD2 (7 bases each). Germline V gene data show CDR1 as SEHNR and CDR2 as FQNEAQ (reference sequence). The CDR3 sequence is 12 residues long. V was pared by 10 bases and J by 2 bases, with 12 bases between. In DNA form, the CDR3 reads TGTGCCACAGGGGGGGCCCCCTACGAGCAGTACTTC. Translating gives CATGGAPYEQYF.

The V and J genes are TRBV6-5 and TRBJ1-2; 10 bases agree with TRBD1. The CDR3 is 16 residues long. Trimming took 2 bases from V and 2 from J; bases not matched to a gene: 5. CDR1 is MNHEY and CDR2 is SVGAGI in the germline V gene. As DNA, the CDR3 is TGTGCCAGCAGTTACGTCCGGACAGGGGGGAACTATGGCTACACCTTC. This gives the protein CASSYVRTGGNYGYTF.

This clonotype was seen a handful of times. The chain uses TRBV28 and TRBJ1-2; a possible D gene is TRBD1 (5 bases). CDR1 and CDR2 (germline): MDHEN, SYDVKM. The CDR3 is 15 amino acids. V was clipped by 3 bases and J by 6 bases, with 17 bases between them. As DNA, the CDR3 is TGTGCCAGCAGTTTGGGGCGTTCACCATCGGATGGCTACACCTTC. Amino acids: CASSLGRSPSDGYTF.

CDR3 sequence (DNA): TGCAGTGCTAGAGTTAGCGGGGGGGCCTACGAGCAGTACTTC. Protein product: CSARVSGGAYEQYF. The V call is TRBV20-1, the J call TRBJ2-7, with TRBD2 matching over 11 bases. Germline assignment: CDR1 DFQATT and CDR2 SNEGSKA (reference sequence). The junction had 1 base not matched to a gene; V was cut back by 1 base and J by 2 bases. The CDR3 covers 14 residues.

This rearrangement joins TRBV25-1 to TRBJ1-5; TRBD1 matches at 7 bases. Looked up from germline, CDR1 is MGHDK and CDR2 is SYGVNS. Trimming at V came to 3 bases and at J to 7 bases, leaving 18 bases not matched to a gene. The CDR3 runs to 18 residues. CDR3 sequence: CASSEKGAPGELSQPQHF. The DNA for the CDR3 is TGTGCCAGCAGTGAGAAGGGGGCCCCGGGGGAGTTAAGCCAGCCCCAGCATTTT.

The gene calls are TRBV6-2 or TRBV6-3 and TRBJ2-3; D uncertain. The CDR3 extends over 12 amino acids. Germline V gene data show CDR1 as MNHEY and CDR2 as SVGEGT. V was shortened by 6 bases and J by 9 bases, with 13 bases between the two germline ends. CDR3 sequence (DNA): TGTGCCAGCAGGCCCGAATCTCAAACGCAGTATTTT. Encoded protein: CASRPESQTQYF.

This chain connects TRBV11-2 to TRBJ1-1; 9 bases agree with TRBD1. CDR1 and CDR2 from the germline V gene are SGHAT and FQNNGV. The CDR3 is 16 amino acids. V shed 1 base, J shed 1 base, and the junction held 4 bases outside the gene matches. CDR3 in DNA: TGTGCCAGCAGCTTAGTGGGGACAGGGTGGAACACTGAAGCTTTCTTT. It specifies CASSLVGTGWNTEAFF.

The chain's CDR3 is CATLLAGGTDTQYF. The DNA for the CDR3 is TGTGCCACCCTACTAGCGGGGGGGACCGATACGCAGTATTTT. This chain connects TRBV6-2 or TRBV6-3 to TRBJ2-3; 13 nucleotides align to TRBD2. Unmatched junction bases numbered 7, after V lost 10 bases and J lost 6 bases. Germline CDR1 is MNHEY and CDR2 is SVGEGT. The CDR3 spans 14 residues.

The chain has TRBV10-1 and TRBJ2-2, with 13 bases matching TRBD2. V lost 6 bases and J lost 2; bases outside the gene matches: 6. The CDR3 is 17 residues long. From germline, CDR1 is WNHNN and CDR2 SYGVQD (reference sequence). The CDR3 DNA is TGCGCCAGCAGGGCGGGACTAGCGGGGTTAAACACCGGGGAGCTGTTTTTT. Amino acid sequence: CASRAGLAGLNTGELFF.

The V call is TRBV7-9, the J call TRBJ2-7; the match to TRBD1 covers 7 bases. The ends lost 5 bases at V and 6 bases at J; junction bases unmatched: 10. The germline CDR1 and CDR2 sequences are SEHNR and FQNEAQ (reference sequence). This CDR3 contains 14 residues. The CDR3 DNA reads as TGTGCCAGCAGCCCCCGACAGGGTAGATCCGAGCAGTACTTC. Protein product: CASSPRQGRSEQYF.

The chain links TRBV7-9 to TRBJ1-1; 7 bases are shared with TRBD1. The ends lost 0 bases at V and 4 bases at J; junction bases unmatched: 11. Germline assignment: CDR1 SEHNR and CDR2 FQNEAQ (reference sequence). The CDR3 runs 17 residues. The CDR3 DNA reads TGTGCCAGCAGCTTAGCGGTGGGCGCAGGGGGGGGCACTGAAGCTTTCTTT. Translated, it gives CASSLAVGAGGGTEAFF.

The chain uses TRBV6-1 and TRBJ2-4; 8 bases fit TRBD2. This CDR3 spans 14 amino acids. The V segment lost 7 bases and the J segment 4 bases; nucleotides outside the gene matches: 6. Germline values: CDR1 MNHNS, CDR2 SASEGT. CDR3 in DNA: TGTGCCAGCAAAGGGGGACTAGGAAAAAACATTCAGTACTTC. Translation: CASKGGLGKNIQYF.

This clonotype showed up just once. The chain carries TRBV24-1 and TRBJ2-3; D not certain. The length of the CDR3 is 13 residues. The germline gives CDR1 KGHDR, CDR2 SFDVKD. Trimming stripped 1 base from V and 6 bases from J, with 7 bases between. CDR3 coding DNA: TGTGCCACCAGTGATTTTGTGGGGGATACGCAGTATTTT. It is translated as CATSDFVGDTQYF.

V gene TRBV11-2 combines with J gene TRBJ1-1; no clear D. Trimming left V 1 base short and J 5 bases short, with 2 bases between. The CDR3 contains 11 residues. The germline CDR1 and CDR2 sequences are SGHAT and FQNNGV. CDR3 in amino acids: CASSLATEAFF. The CDR3 DNA follows: TGTGCCAGCAGCTTAGCTACTGAAGCTTTCTTT.